The 25 T cell receptor beta chains given below trace back to one sample, sequenced in a study of TIL therapy for anti-PD-1-resistant metastatic lung cancer. The libraries were made with immunoSEQ v3. Data came from immunoSEQ multiplex PCR; TCRdb stores just in-frame clones and leaves some out. Among about 21,000 clones listed, over 70% were seen once. As to time point: pre-treatment sample, taken before nivolumab and TIL therapy. Sequenced material: blood, taken at baseline. The receptors were sampled from a person between 30 and 79 years old with non-small cell lung cancer.

Only one count was recorded for this clone. The chain couples TRBV4-2 to TRBJ2-1; the match to TRBD2 covers 11 bases. The length of the CDR3 is 18 residues. CDR1 is LGHNA, CDR2 YNFKEQ, per germline. The ends lost 0 bases at V and 2 bases at J; junction bases unmatched: 6. The CDR3 DNA reads as TGTGCCAGCAGCCAAGATAGGCTAGCGGGAGGTACCTACAATGAGCAGTTCTTC. Its translation: CASSQDRLAGGTYNEQFF.

The V and J genes are TRBV20-1 and TRBJ2-3; no reliable D call. The germline V gene encodes CDR1 DFQATT and CDR2 SNEGSKA (reference sequence). V shed 3 bases and J shed 6 bases, with 7 bases lying between them. This CDR3 is built from 11 residues. CDR3 region: CSARTTDTQYF. The CDR3 nucleotides read TGCAGTGCTAGGACCACGGATACGCAGTATTTT.

The V gene is TRBV13, the J gene TRBJ2-2, with unresolved D. The CDR3 totals 12 residues. Germline values: CDR1 PRHDT, CDR2 FYEKMQ (reference sequence). V was shortened by 5 bases and J by 10 bases, with 11 bases between the two germline ends. CDR3: CASSTPHEELFF. For the CDR3, the DNA is TGTGCCAGCAGCACTCCCCATGAGGAGCTGTTTTTT. Based on the CDR3 plus reference TRBV13 and TRBJ2-2, the full variable domain is AAGVIQSPRHLIKEKRETATLKCYPIPRHDTVYWYQQGPGQDPQFLISFYEKMQSDKGSIPDRFSAQQFSDYHSELNMSSLELGDSALYFCASSTPHEELFFGEGSRLTVL.

This chain uses TRBV5-1 with TRBJ2-1; 9 nucleotides agree with TRBD1. CDR1 is SGHRS, CDR2 YFSETQ, per germline. Trimming removed 4 bases from V and 7 bases from J; junction bases left unmatched: 9. There are 15 residues in the CDR3. The CDR3 sequence: CASSQAGTGRNEQFF. The CDR3 DNA is TGCGCCAGCAGCCAAGCCGGGACAGGGAGGAATGAGCAGTTCTTC.

The V gene is TRBV30, the J gene TRBJ2-3, with 12 bases that match TRBD2. The CDR3 extends over 14 amino acids. V lost 3 bases, J lost 6 bases, and 4 bases stayed unmatched. Germline CDR1 is GTSNPN and CDR2 is SVGIG (reference sequence). The CDR3 spells CAWRTSGSMDTQYF. In DNA, the CDR3 is TGTGCCTGGAGGACTAGCGGGAGCATGGATACGCAGTATTTT.

The V call is TRBV29-1, the J call TRBJ1-6; tentative D call: TRBD1 (5 bases). There are 15 residues in the CDR3. The germline V gene encodes CDR1 SQVTM and CDR2 ANQGSEA. The V end was cut by 5 bases, the J end by 5 bases, with 16 bases between. The CDR3 is CSVKVGTANNSPLHF. CDR3 in DNA: TGCAGCGTTAAGGTTGGGACGGCAAATAATTCACCCCTCCACTTT.

The gene calls are TRBV10-1 and TRBJ1-5, with D unresolved. From germline, CDR1 is WNHNN and CDR2 SYGVQD (reference sequence). V lost 0 bases and J 3 bases, leaving 9 bases between the germline ends. The CDR3 is 15 amino acids. In nucleotides, the CDR3 is TGCGCCAGCAGTGAGTCAGTGACTTTCAATCAGCCCCAGCATTTT. Translated: CASSESVTFNQPQHF.

The rearrangement joins TRBV18 to TRBJ1-1; D is unresolved. Germline V gives CDR1 KGHSH, CDR2 LQKENI. The CDR3 length is 14 residues. Trimming stripped 5 bases from V and 6 bases from J, with 16 bases between. The CDR3 sequence is CASSSYLMGSEAFF. The DNA of the CDR3 is TGTGCCAGCTCATCCTATCTCATGGGGTCTGAAGCTTTCTTT.

The V and J genes are TRBV10-3 and TRBJ2-4; D is unresolved. The CDR3 sequence is 15 residues long. The germline V and J ends were trimmed by 2 bases and 1 base, with 9 bases remaining between them. Germline V lookup: CDR1 ENHRY, CDR2 SYGVKD. This CDR3 reads CAISETDGAKNIQYF. CDR3 DNA: TGTGCCATCAGTGAGACGGATGGTGCCAAAAACATTCAGTACTTC.

The V and J genes are TRBV7-9 and TRBJ2-3; perhaps TRBD2 as D (7 bases). V shed 5 bases and J shed 4 bases, with 13 bases lying between them. The CDR3 contains 14 residues. CDR1 and CDR2 from the germline V gene are SEHNR and FQNEAQ (reference sequence). The CDR3 bases are TGTGCCAGCAGCCGTGCGGGGGCCTCAGATACGCAGTATTTT. It translates to CASSRAGASDTQYF.

This chain joins TRBV6-5 and TRBJ2-1; D ambiguous. The CDR3 totals 14 residues. Germline V gene sequence: CDR1 MNHEY, CDR2 SVGAGI. Trimming removed 6 bases from V and 9 bases from J, with 18 bases in between. DNA for the CDR3: TGTGCCAGCAGCCCGTGGTCTGGGGTTAGTGAGCAGTTCTTC. It translates to CASSPWSGVSEQFF.

This sequence joins TRBV18 and TRBJ2-1, with D tentatively TRBD1 (5 bases). The germline V and J ends were trimmed by 1 base and 7 bases, with 5 bases remaining between them. The CDR3 sequence is 12 residues long. Germline lookup yields CDR1 KGHSH and CDR2 LQKENI. CDR3 loop: CASSPQGNEQFF. Written as DNA, the CDR3 is TGTGCCAGCTCACCACAGGGGAATGAGCAGTTCTTC.

V usage is TRBV2 and J usage is TRBJ1-1; D is possibly TRBD1 (6 bases). V gave up 10 bases and J gave up 3 bases, with 15 bases separating them. The CDR3 is 13 residues long. The germline gives CDR1 SNHLY, CDR2 FYNNEI. CDR3 amino acids: CAKSRGRDTEAFF. As DNA, the CDR3 is TGTGCCAAAAGCAGGGGCAGAGACACTGAAGCTTTCTTT.

There are a few counts of this clone. V is TRBV19 and J is TRBJ1-2, with D hard to call. Germline V CDR1 and CDR2: LNHDA, SQIVND (reference sequence). This CDR3 contains 12 residues. Trimming removed 7 bases at V and 5 bases at J, with 11 bases between. DNA of the CDR3: TGTGCCAGTAAAGTCCAGATGTATGGCTACACCTTC. Translation: CASKVQMYGYTF.

As to this clone: One junction end disagrees with the germline gene, perhaps due to a read error. Distinct nucleotide sequences in the sample also encode this CDR3. The V gene is TRBV5-5, the J gene TRBJ1-1; 10 nucleotides align to TRBD1. The CDR3 covers 16 residues. Germline loops: CDR1 SGHKS, CDR2 YYEKEE (reference sequence). As DNA, the CDR3 is TGCGCCAGCAGCTTCTATGACAGGGGGCGCGGGACTGAAGCTTTCTTT. Translated: CASSFYDRGRGTEAFF.

The chain uses TRBV5-1 and TRBJ1-1, with D unclear. Germline lookup yields CDR1 SGHRS and CDR2 YFSETQ. Trimming stripped 1 base from V and 2 bases from J, with 6 bases between. The CDR3 is made up of 13 amino acids. The CDR3 sequence is CASSLNLNTEAFF. The CDR3, as DNA: TGCGCCAGCAGCTTGAACCTAAACACTGAAGCTTTCTTT. The entire variable domain, with the rest obtained from reference TRBV5-1 and TRBJ1-1, is as follows: KAGVTQTPRYLIKTRGQQVTLSCSPISGHRSVSWYQQTPGQGLQFLFEYFSETQRNKGNFPGRFSGRQFSNSRSEMNVSTLELGDSALYLCASSLNLNTEAFFGQGTRLTVV.

J is TRBJ2-2 and V is TRBV19; TRBD2 matches at 11 bases. J lost 7 bases, V lost 4 bases, and 8 bases had no gene match. CDR1 and CDR2 from the germline V gene are LNHDA and SQIVND (reference sequence). The CDR3 spans 16 residues. CDR3 sequence: CASSTTLAGANGELFF. The DNA for the CDR3 is TGTGCCAGTAGTACCACACTAGCGGGAGCTAACGGGGAGCTGTTTTTT.

V usage is TRBV19 and J usage is TRBJ2-1; 9 nucleotides line up with TRBD2. The CDR3 is 14 amino acids. V trimming: 6 bases; J trimming: 5 bases; junction bases outside the gene matches: 5. The germline CDR1 and CDR2 sequences are LNHDA and SQIVND (reference sequence). CDR3 sequence (DNA): TGTGCCAGTAGAAGGGGGACTAGCAACAATGAGCAGTTCTTC. Protein sequence: CASRRGTSNNEQFF.

V gene TRBV12-3 or TRBV12-4 combines with J gene TRBJ1-1, with a possible D match to TRBD1 (5 bases). Trimming stripped 3 bases from V and 10 bases from J, with 12 bases between. The CDR3 contains 12 residues. CDR3 bases: TGTGCCAGCAGTTTGGGGGAAACCGGAGCTTTCTTT. Its protein is CASSLGETGAFF.

The chain joins TRBV10-3 to TRBJ2-3; TRBD1 aligns across 10 bases. V dropped 5 bases and J dropped 3; count of bases not matched to a gene: 8. Germline CDR1 and CDR2: ENHRY and SYGVKD. The CDR3 consists of 16 residues. Here the CDR3 reads CAISSTPGQGTDTQYF. For the CDR3, the DNA is TGTGCCATCAGTTCCACGCCGGGACAGGGGACAGATACGCAGTATTTT.

This clone was counted once. The genes are TRBV5-4 and TRBJ1-3, with D unclear. CDR3 size: 16 residues. Germline assignment: CDR1 SGHNT and CDR2 YYREEE (reference sequence). V lost 0 bases and J lost 0, with 10 bases in between. The CDR3 sequence is CASSLGGSSSGNTIYF. CDR3 coding DNA: TGTGCCAGCAGCTTGGGGGGTTCCTCCTCTGGAAACACCATATATTTT.

The rearrangement joins TRBV6-2 or TRBV6-3 to TRBJ2-4; D call uncertain. Trimming left V 0 bases short and J 0 bases short, with 9 bases between. CDR3 size: 16 residues. Germline loops: CDR1 MNHEY, CDR2 SVGEGT. The CDR3 is CASSYSTTLAKNIQYF. The CDR3 nucleotides read TGTGCCAGCAGTTACTCAACCACTTTAGCCAAAAACATTCAGTACTTC.

The gene calls are TRBV10-1 and TRBJ1-2, with D perhaps TRBD1 (6 bases). Germline CDR1 reads WNHNN; CDR2 reads SYGVQD (reference sequence). Between the trimmed V and J ends, which lost 6 bases and 6 bases, there was a span of 20 bases. The CDR3 extends over 15 amino acids. CDR3 coding DNA: TGCGCCAGCAGGCAGCAGGGGCCCGGGGAGAATGGCTACACCTTC. This encodes CASRQQGPGENGYTF.

In DNA form, the CDR3 reads TGTGCCAGCAGTCGTAGAGGAAATAATTCACCCCTCCACTTT. Amino acids: CASSRRGNNSPLHF. The chain joins TRBV6-2 or TRBV6-3 to TRBJ1-6; D ambiguous. The germline V and J ends were trimmed by 5 bases and 5 bases, with 10 bases remaining between them. Looked up from germline, CDR1 is MNHEY and CDR2 is SVGEGT. The CDR3 runs 14 residues.

CDR3 sequence reads: CASSFRTEQYF. The CDR3 DNA reads as TGCGCCAGCAGCTTTAGGACCGAGCAGTACTTC. The chain recombines TRBV5-1 with TRBJ2-7, with unresolved D. The germline gives CDR1 SGHRS, CDR2 YFSETQ. The CDR3 sequence is 11 residues long. The V end was cut by 2 bases, the J end by 6 bases, with 6 bases between.